This T cell receptor (beta chain) stems from a study of PD-1 blockade in classical Hodgkin lymphoma. On the study more broadly: Once every 2 weeks, patients received intravenous nivolumab at 3 mg/kg.

Germline assignment: CDR1 SGDLS and CDR2 YYNGEE. The CDR3 consists of 16 residues. V gave up 0 bases and J gave up 0 bases, with 12 bases separating them. For this clone: Its specificity is not known.

Broader study findings: Nothing has yet pinned down what causes the repertoire differences, possibly disease activity or prior therapy.

The assay was immunoSEQ multiplex PCR, and TCRdb's table has in-frame clones only and misses some. The sample contains about 25,000 clones, approximately 80% of which appear only once. Every patient was affected by relapse after autologous stem cell transplantation, while exposure to brentuximab vedotin was not uniform. The sequence came from a human donor with classical Hodgkin lymphoma. This material consisted of peripheral blood mononuclear cells (PBMCs), taken at baseline. The gene calls are TRBV9 and TRBJ1-1; D possibly corresponds to TRBD1 (6 bases). CDR3 amino acids: CASSVGAGVMNTEAFF. CDR3 sequence (DNA): TGTGCCAGCAGCGTAGGGGCAGGGGTCATGAACACTGAAGCTTTCTTT.